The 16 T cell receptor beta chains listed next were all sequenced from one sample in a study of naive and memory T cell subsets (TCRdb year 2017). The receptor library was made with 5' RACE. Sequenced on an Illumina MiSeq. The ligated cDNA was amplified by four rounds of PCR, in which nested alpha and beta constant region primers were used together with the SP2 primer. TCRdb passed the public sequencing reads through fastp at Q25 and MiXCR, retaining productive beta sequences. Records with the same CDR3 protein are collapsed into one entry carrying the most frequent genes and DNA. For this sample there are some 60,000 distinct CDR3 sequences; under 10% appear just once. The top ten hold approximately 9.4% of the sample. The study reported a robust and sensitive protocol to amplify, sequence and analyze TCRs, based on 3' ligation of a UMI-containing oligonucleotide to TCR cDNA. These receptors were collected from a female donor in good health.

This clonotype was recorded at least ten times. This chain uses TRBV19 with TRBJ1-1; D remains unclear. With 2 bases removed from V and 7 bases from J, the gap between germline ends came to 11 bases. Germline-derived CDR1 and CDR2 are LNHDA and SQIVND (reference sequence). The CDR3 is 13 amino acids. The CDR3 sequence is CASSITGSGEAFF. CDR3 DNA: TGTGCCAGTAGTATAACTGGGAGCGGTGAAGCTTTCTTT.

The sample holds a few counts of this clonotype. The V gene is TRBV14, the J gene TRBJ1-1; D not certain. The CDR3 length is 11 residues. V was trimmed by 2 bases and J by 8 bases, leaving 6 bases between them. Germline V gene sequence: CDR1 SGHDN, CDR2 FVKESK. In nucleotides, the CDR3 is TGTGCCAGCAGCCAAACGGCCGAAGCTTTCTTT. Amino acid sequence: CASSQTAEAFF. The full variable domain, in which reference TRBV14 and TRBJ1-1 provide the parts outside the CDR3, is EAGVTQFPSHSVIEKGQTVTLRCDPISGHDNLYWYRRVMGKEIKFLLHFVKESKQDESGMPNNRFLAERTGGTYSTLKVQPAELEDSGVYFCASSQTAEAFFGQGTRLTVV.

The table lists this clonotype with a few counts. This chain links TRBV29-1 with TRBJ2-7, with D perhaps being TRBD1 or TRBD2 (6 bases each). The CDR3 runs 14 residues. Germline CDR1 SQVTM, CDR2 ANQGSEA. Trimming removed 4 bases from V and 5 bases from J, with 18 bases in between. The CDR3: CSVGGAGSRNEQYF. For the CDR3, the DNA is TGCAGCGTTGGGGGGGCAGGGAGTCGAAACGAGCAGTACTTC.

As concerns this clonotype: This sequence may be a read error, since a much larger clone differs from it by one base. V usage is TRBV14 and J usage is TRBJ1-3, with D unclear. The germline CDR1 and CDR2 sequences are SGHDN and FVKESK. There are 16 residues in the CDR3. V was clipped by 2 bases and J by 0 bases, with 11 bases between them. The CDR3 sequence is CASSQFTWVSGNTIYF. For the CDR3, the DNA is TGTGCCAGCAGCCAATTCACATGGGTCTCTGGAAACACCATATATTTT.

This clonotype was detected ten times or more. The CDR3 here is CSAWDIPNSPLHF. CDR3 sequence (DNA): TGCAGTGCTTGGGACATCCCTAATTCACCCCTCCACTTT. The chain combines TRBV20-1 with TRBJ1-6, with D possibly being TRBD1 (6 bases). V lost 5 bases, J lost 6 bases, and 11 bases lay in between. This CDR3 has 13 amino acids. CDR1 and CDR2 (germline): DFQATT, SNEGSKA (reference sequence).

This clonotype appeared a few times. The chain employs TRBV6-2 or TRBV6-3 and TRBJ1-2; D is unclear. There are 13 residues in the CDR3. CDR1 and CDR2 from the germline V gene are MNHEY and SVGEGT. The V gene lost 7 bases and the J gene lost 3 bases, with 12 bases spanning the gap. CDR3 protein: CASKERTDYGYTF. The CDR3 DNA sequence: TGTGCCAGCAAGGAGAGAACGGACTATGGCTACACCTTC.

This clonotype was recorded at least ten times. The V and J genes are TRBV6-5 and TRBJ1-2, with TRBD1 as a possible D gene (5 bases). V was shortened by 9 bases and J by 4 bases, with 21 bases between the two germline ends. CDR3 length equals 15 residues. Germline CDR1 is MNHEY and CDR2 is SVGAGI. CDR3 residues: CASVSGGSGSYGYTF. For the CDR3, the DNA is TGTGCCAGTGTCTCTGGGGGGAGCGGTAGCTATGGCTACACCTTC.

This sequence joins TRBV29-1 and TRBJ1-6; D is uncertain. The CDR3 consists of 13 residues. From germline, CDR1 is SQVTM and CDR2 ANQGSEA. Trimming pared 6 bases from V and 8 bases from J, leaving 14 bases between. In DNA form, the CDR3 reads TGCAGCGTGAGGGCGGCGCTGGATTCACCCCTCCACTTT. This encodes CSVRAALDSPLHF.

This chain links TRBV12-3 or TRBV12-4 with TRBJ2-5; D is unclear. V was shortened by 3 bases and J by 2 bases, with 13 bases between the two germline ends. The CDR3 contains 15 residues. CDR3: CASSLYGRVQETQYF. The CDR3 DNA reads TGTGCCAGCAGTTTGTACGGAAGGGTTCAAGAGACCCAGTACTTC.

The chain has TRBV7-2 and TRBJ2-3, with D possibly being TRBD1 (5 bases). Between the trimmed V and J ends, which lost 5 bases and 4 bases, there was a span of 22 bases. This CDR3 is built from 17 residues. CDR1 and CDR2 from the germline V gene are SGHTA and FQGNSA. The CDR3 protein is CASSLLQAGGSADTQYF. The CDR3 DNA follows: TGTGCCAGCAGCCTCTTACAGGCCGGTGGATCAGCAGATACGCAGTATTTT.

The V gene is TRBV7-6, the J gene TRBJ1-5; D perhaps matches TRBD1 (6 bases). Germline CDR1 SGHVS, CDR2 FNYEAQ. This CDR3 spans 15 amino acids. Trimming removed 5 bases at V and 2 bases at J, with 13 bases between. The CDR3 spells CASSPVGGCNQPQHF. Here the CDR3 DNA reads TGTGCCAGCAGCCCGGTCGGGGGCTGCAATCAGCCCCAGCATTTT.

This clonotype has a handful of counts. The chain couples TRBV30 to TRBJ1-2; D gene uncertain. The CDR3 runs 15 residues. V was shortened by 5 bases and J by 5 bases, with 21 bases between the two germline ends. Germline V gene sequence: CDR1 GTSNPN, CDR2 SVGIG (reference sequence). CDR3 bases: TGTGCCTGGGACCCTGACGGGCTTGGGGAATATGGCTACACCTTC. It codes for CAWDPDGLGEYGYTF.

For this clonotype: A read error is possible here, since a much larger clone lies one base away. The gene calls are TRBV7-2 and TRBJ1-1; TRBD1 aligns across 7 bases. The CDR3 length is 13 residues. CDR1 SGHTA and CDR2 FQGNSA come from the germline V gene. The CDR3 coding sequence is TGTGCCAGCAGCTTGAACAGGGGAACTGAAACTTTCTTT. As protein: CASSLNRGTETFF.

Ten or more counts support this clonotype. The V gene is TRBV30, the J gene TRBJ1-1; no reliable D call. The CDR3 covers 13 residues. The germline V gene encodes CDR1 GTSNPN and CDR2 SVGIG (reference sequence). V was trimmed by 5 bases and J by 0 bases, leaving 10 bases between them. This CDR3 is CAWQTLMNTEAFF. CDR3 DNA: TGTGCCTGGCAGACACTGATGAACACTGAAGCTTTCTTT.

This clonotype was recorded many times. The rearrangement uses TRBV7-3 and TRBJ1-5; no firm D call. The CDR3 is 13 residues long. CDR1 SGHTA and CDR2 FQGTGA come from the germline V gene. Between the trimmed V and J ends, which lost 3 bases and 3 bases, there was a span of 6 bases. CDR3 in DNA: TGTGCCAGCAGCTTCGGATTCAATCAGCCCCAGCATTTT. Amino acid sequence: CASSFGFNQPQHF.

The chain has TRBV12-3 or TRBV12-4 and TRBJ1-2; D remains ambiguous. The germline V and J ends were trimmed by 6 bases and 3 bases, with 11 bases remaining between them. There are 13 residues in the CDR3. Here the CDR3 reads CASSRGVHYGYTF. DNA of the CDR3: TGTGCCAGCAGCCGGGGTGTACACTATGGCTACACCTTC.